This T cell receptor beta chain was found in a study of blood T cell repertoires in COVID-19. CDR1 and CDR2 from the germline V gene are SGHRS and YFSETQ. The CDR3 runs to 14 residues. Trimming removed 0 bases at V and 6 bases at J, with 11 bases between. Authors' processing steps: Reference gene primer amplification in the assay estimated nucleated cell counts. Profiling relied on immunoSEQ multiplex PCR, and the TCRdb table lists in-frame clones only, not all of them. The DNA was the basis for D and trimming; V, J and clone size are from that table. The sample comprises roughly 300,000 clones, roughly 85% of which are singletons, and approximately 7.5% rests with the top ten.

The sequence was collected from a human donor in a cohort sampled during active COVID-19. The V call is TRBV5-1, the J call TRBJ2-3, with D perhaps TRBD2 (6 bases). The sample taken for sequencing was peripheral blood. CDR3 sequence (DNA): TGCGCCAGCAGCTTGGCGCGGGATTTGGATACGCAGTATTTT. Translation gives CASSLARDLDTQYF.